A single T cell receptor beta chain is shown here with its context. This specimen comes from a study of patients and donors after allogeneic stem cell transplantation. CDR1 and CDR2 from the germline V gene are LNHNV and YYDKDF (reference sequence). V was cut by 7 bases and J by 5 bases, with 17 bases left in between. The CDR3 is 15 residues long. Via MiXCR, TCRdb re-called the RT-PCR reads, giving one row per CDR3 protein. The repertoire holds under 200,000 distinct CDR3 sequences, with approximately 24% as singletons. The chain combines TRBV15 with TRBJ1-4; tentatively, D is TRBD1 (5 bases). The sample taken for sequencing was blood, either unsorted or a sorted T cell fraction (not recorded which). The source is a human donor who was either an allogeneic HSCT recipient or a stem cell or donor lymphocyte infusion donor (not recorded which). It is not recorded whose cells these are; they may come from a transplant donor. The CDR3 reads CATNGAGRRNEKLFF. The CDR3, as DNA: TGTGCCACCAACGGAGCGGGGCGCCGGAATGAAAAACTGTTTTTT. The whole variable domain, remainder taken from reference TRBV15 and TRBJ1-4, is DAMVIQNPRYQVTQFGKPVTLSCSQTLNHNVMYWYQQKSSQAPKLLFHYYDKDFNNEADTPDNFQSRRPNTSFCFLDIRSPGLGDTAMYLCATNGAGRRNEKLFFGSGTQLSVL.